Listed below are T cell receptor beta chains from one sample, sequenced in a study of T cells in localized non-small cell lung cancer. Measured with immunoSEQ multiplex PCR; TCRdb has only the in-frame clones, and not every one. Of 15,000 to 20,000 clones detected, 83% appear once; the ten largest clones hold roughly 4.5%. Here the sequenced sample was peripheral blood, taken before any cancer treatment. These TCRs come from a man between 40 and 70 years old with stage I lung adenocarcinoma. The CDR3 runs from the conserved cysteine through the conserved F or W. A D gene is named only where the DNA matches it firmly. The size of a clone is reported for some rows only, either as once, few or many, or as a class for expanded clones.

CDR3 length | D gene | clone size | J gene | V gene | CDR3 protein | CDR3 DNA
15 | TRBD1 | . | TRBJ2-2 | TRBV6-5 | CASRTGQGFTGELFF | TGTGCCAGCAGGACGGGACAGGGGTTCACCGGGGAGCTGTTTTTT
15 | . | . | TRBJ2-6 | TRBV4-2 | CASSQPGSGANVLTF | TGTGCCAGCAGCCAACCGGGCTCTGGGGCCAACGTCCTGACTTTC
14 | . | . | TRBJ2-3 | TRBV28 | CASSLWEDTDTQYF | TGTGCCAGCAGTTTATGGGAGGACACAGATACGCAGTATTTT
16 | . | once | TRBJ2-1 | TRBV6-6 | CASSYSAGSSYNEQFF | TGTGCCAGCAGTTACTCGGCTGGGAGCTCCTACAATGAGCAGTTCTTC
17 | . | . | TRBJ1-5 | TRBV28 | CASSSGLRGGSNQPQHF | TGTGCCAGCAGTTCGGGACTTCGGGGGGGTAGCAATCAGCCCCAGCATTTT
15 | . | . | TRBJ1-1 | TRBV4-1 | CASSPSQGVRTEAFF | TGCGCCAGCAGCCCGTCACAGGGTGTGCGAACTGAAGCTTTCTTT
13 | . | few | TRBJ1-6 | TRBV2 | CASSDRPVTPLHF | TGTGCCAGCAGTGATAGGCCCGTGACACCCCTCCACTTT
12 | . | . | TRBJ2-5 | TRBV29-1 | CSGMVIQETQYF | TGCAGCGGGATGGTGATTCAAGAGACCCAGTACTTC
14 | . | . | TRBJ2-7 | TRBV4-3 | CASSRGRGLYEQYF | TGCGCCAGCAGCCGCGGGCGCGGGCTTTACGAGCAGTACTTC
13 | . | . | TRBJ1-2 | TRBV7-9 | CASSPRGSYGYTF | TGTGCCAGCAGCCCCCGAGGATCCTATGGCTACACCTTC
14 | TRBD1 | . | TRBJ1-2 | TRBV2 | CASSPQGVANGYTF | TGTGCCAGCAGTCCACAGGGGGTGGCGAATGGCTACACCTTC
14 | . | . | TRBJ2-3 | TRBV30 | CAWSAGLASDTQYF | TGTGCCTGGAGTGCGGGACTTGCATCAGATACGCAGTATTTT
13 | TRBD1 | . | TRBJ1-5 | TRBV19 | CASSTTGNQPQHF | TGTGCCAGTAGTACGACAGGGAATCAGCCCCAGCATTTT
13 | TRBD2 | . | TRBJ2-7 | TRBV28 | CASKAGGGHEQYF | TGTGCCAGCAAAGCGGGGGGCGGCCACGAGCAGTACTTC
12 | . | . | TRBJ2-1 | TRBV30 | CAWSLFGGEQFF | TGTGCCTGGAGCCTCTTCGGGGGTGAGCAGTTCTTC
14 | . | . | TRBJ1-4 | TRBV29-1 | CSVVGRQADEKLFF | TGCAGCGTTGTAGGACGGCAGGCGGATGAAAAACTGTTTTTT
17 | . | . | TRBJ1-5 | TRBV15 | CATSRDRRGASNQPQHF | TGTGCCACCAGCAGAGATCGGCGGGGGGCAAGCAATCAGCCCCAGCATTTT
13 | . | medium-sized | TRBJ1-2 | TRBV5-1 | CASSPDVDYGYTF | TGCGCCAGCAGCCCCGACGTCGACTATGGCTACACCTTC
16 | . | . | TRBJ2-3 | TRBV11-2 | CASSSLRGRSTDTQYF | TGTGCCAGCAGCTCCCTCAGGGGACGTTCCACAGATACGCAGTATTTT
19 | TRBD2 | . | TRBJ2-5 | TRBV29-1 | CSVEDLVTSGGALVETQYF | TGCAGCGTTGAAGATCTAGTGACTAGCGGGGGCGCGTTGGTAGAGACCCAGTACTTC
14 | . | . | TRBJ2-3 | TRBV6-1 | CASSEFQSTDTQYF | TGTGCCAGCAGTGAATTCCAGAGCACAGATACGCAGTATTTT
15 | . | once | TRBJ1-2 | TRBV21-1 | CASSPLDKTNYGYTF | TGTGCCAGCAGCCCCTTGGACAAGACTAACTATGGCTACACCTTC
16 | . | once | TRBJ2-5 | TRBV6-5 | CASSYSLWTVRETQYF | TGTGCCAGCAGTTACTCGCTTTGGACGGTACGGGAGACCCAGTACTTC
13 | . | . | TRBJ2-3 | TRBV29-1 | CSVEGRRSNTQYF | TGCAGCGTTGAAGGACGTAGGTCAAATACGCAGTATTTT
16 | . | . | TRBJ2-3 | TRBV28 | CASSSPGMGVPDTQYF | TGTGCCAGCAGTTCCCCGGGGATGGGGGTCCCAGATACGCAGTATTTT
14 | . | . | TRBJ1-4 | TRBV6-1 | CASSEQQGGEKLFF | TGTGCCAGCAGTGAACAACAGGGAGGTGAAAAACTGTTTTTT
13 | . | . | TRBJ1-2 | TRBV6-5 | CASSPGGIYGYTF | TGTGCCAGCAGCCCTGGAGGTATCTATGGCTACACCTTC
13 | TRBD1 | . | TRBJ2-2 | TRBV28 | CASSRTGARELFF | TGTGCCAGCAGTAGGACAGGTGCGAGAGAGCTGTTTTTT
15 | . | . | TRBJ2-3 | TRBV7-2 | CASSLMEGAADTQYF | TGTGCCAGCAGCTTAATGGAGGGGGCCGCAGATACGCAGTATTTT
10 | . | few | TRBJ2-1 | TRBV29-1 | CSVTSNEQFF | TGCAGCGTTACATCCAATGAGCAGTTCTTC
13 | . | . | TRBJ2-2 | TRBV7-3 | CASSLGGNGELFF | TGTGCCAGCAGCTTAGGGGGAAACGGGGAGCTGTTTTTT
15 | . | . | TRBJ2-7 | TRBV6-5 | CASSYSGGYSYEQYF | TGTGCCAGCAGTTACTCCGGCGGATACTCCTACGAGCAGTACTTC
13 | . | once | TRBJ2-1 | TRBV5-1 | CASRTGIYNEQFF | TGCGCCAGCAGGACCGGAATATACAATGAGCAGTTCTTC
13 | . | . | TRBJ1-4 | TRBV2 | CASTPEWREKLFF | TGTGCCAGCACTCCCGAGTGGCGGGAAAAACTGTTTTTT
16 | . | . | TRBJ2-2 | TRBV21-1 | CANSGPGQGHTGELFF | TGTGCCAATTCCGGTCCGGGACAGGGTCACACCGGGGAGCTGTTTTTT
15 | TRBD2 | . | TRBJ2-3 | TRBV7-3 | CASSLAGGASDTQYF | TGTGCCAGCAGCTTAGCCGGGGGGGCCTCAGATACGCAGTATTTT
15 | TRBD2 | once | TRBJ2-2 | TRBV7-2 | CASSLRLAGDGELFF | TGTGCCAGCAGCTTACGGCTAGCGGGGGACGGGGAGCTGTTTTTT
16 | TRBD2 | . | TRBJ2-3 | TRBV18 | CASSPPVTSVRDTQYF | TGTGCCAGCTCACCCCCTGTGACTAGCGTTAGAGATACGCAGTATTTT
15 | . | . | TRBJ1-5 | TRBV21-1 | CASSKKQKGWEPQHF | TGTGCCAGCAGCAAAAAGCAAAAGGGTTGGGAGCCCCAGCATTTT
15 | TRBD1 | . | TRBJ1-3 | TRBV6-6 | CASSGWTGSGNTIYF | TGTGCCAGCAGTGGCTGGACAGGCTCTGGAAACACCATATATTTT
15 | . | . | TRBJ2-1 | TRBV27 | CASSLKDTVYNEQFF | TGTGCCAGCAGTTTAAAGGACACCGTCTACAATGAGCAGTTCTTC
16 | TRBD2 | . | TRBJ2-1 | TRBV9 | CASSGPTSGRANEQFF | TGTGCCAGCAGCGGCCCAACTAGCGGGAGGGCCAATGAGCAGTTCTTC
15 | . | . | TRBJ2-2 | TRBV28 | CASRHDVGGDGELFF | TGTGCCAGCAGGCATGACGTCGGGGGAGACGGGGAGCTGTTTTTT
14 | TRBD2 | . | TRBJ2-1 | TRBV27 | CASVPSGSLNEQFF | TGTGCCAGCGTCCCTAGCGGGAGCTTGAATGAGCAGTTCTTC
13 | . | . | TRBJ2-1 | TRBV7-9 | CASSLGRYNEQFF | TGTGCCAGCAGCTTGGGTCGCTACAATGAGCAGTTCTTC
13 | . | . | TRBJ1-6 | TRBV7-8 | CASSLFEGSPLHF | TGTGCCAGCAGCTTATTCGAGGGATCACCCCTCCACTTT
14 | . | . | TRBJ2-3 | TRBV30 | CAWTSGLSTDTQYF | TGTGCCTGGACTTCAGGGCTCAGCACAGATACGCAGTATTTT